These 28 T cell receptor beta chains were sequenced from one sample in a study of prognosis after radiotherapy for stage I lung cancer. Template was genomic DNA; TCR beta CDR3 amplified in two multiplex PCR rounds. First-round PCR employed TRBV- and TRBJ-specific primers for each gene. Via MiXCR, TCRdb re-called the multiplex PCR reads, giving one row per CDR3 protein. In the table there are tens of thousands of distinct CDR3 sequences, roughly 24% of which are singletons. This sample comprised PBMCs, obtained before or after stereotactic body radiation therapy (not recorded which). Every receptor here comes from a donor at least 50 years old with non-small cell lung cancer.

As to this clonotype: This may come from a read error, since a much larger clone is one base off. The rearrangement joins TRBV6-5 to TRBJ2-1; no firm D call. Germline CDR1 MNHEY, CDR2 SVGAGI. The CDR3 sequence is 15 residues long. Here the CDR3 reads CARSYRTPSYNEQFF. The CDR3 DNA reads as TGTGCCAGGAGTTACCGGACCCCTTCCTACAATGAGCAGTTCTTC.

A remark on this clonotype: With only one base between it and a far larger clone, this is likely a read error. The V gene is TRBV24-1, the J gene TRBJ2-5, with TRBD1 matching over 9 bases. The end of the DNA is better explained by TRBJ2-1, so the J call may be wrong. Germline V lookup: CDR1 KGHDR, CDR2 SFDVKD. The CDR3 totals 18 residues. The CDR3 reads CATSENVLQGAARNEQFF. The CDR3 nucleotides read TGTGCCACCAGTGAAAACGTACTACAGGGGGCGGCTAGGAATGAGCAGTTCTTC.

Comments on this clonotype: This may be a read error: a much more frequent sequence differs by one nucleotide. The gene calls are TRBV12-3 or TRBV12-4 and TRBJ2-3, with D tentatively TRBD1 (6 bases). With 2 bases removed from V and 5 bases from J, the gap between germline ends came to 11 bases. This CDR3 comprises 14 residues. For the CDR3, the DNA is TGTGCCAGCAGTTTAAGCCAGGGGCTAGATACGCAGTATTTT. Protein product: CASSLSQGLDTQYF.

In its sample, this clonotype was seen many times. The chain employs TRBV27 and TRBJ1-2, with 8 bases lining up with TRBD1. Germline V lookup: CDR1 MNHEY, CDR2 SMNVEV (reference sequence). V lost 7 bases to trimming and J lost 8 bases; unmatched junction nucleotides: 18. The length of the CDR3 is 16 residues. The DNA of the CDR3 is TGTGCCAGCACGGGAACTGGGCCCTCCAGGGGGCAGGGCTACACCTTC. Translating gives CASTGTGPSRGQGYTF.

This clonotype has a count of ten or more. The CDR3 is CASSSGQGRRTGELFF. The CDR3 nucleotides read TGTGCCAGCAGCTCAGGACAGGGAAGGAGAACCGGGGAGCTGTTTTTT. The rearrangement links TRBV11-2 to TRBJ2-2; 8 bases are a match to TRBD1. Trimming removed 4 bases from V and 5 bases from J; junction bases left unmatched: 9. The CDR3 contains 16 residues. Germline CDR1 reads SGHAT; CDR2 reads FQNNGV. The variable domain in full, completed from reference TRBV11-2 and TRBJ2-2, reads EAGVAQSPRYKIIEKRQSVAFWCNPISGHATLYWYQQILGQGPKLLIQFQNNGVVDDSQLPKDRFSAERLKGVDSTLKIQPAKLEDSAVYLCASSSGQGRRTGELFFGEGSRLTVL.

This clonotype was counted at least ten times. V and J are TRBV11-2 and TRBJ2-5; possibly TRBD1 for D (6 bases). The CDR3 length is 13 residues. Trimming removed 3 bases from V and 5 bases from J, with 10 bases in between. Germline V CDR1 and CDR2: SGHAT, FQNNGV. CDR3 protein: CASSFTGMETQYF. The DNA for the CDR3 is TGTGCCAGCAGCTTCACAGGGATGGAGACCCAGTACTTC.

The chain recombines TRBV28 with TRBJ1-5, with 9 nucleotides matching TRBD1. V was clipped by 6 bases and J by 7 bases; unmatched bases: 7. CDR1 is MDHEN and CDR2 is SYDVKM in the germline V gene. There are 14 residues in the CDR3. The CDR3 spells CASSLKQGAQPQHF. CDR3 in DNA: TGTGCCAGCAGCCTCAAACAGGGGGCCCAGCCCCAGCATTTT.

In this sample, this clonotype turned up many times. The chain employs TRBV25-1 and TRBJ2-7; D is perhaps TRBD1 (5 bases). Germline V gene sequence: CDR1 MGHDK, CDR2 SYGVNS. The length of the CDR3 is 14 residues. V was trimmed by 2 bases and J by 0 bases, leaving 8 bases between them. The CDR3 protein is CASSEDRHSYEQYF. In nucleotides, the CDR3 is TGTGCCAGCAGTGAAGACAGACACTCCTACGAGCAGTACTTC.

Ten or more counts support this clonotype. The chain combines TRBV6-1 with TRBJ2-5; D is uncertain. The CDR3 contains 15 residues. V was clipped by 6 bases and J by 4 bases, with 18 bases between them. Germline CDR1 is MNHNS and CDR2 is SASEGT. The CDR3 nucleotides are TGTGCCAGCAGACCTAACCAAGGGTCGGGAGAGACCCAGTACTTC. Translating it yields CASRPNQGSGETQYF.

Many counts were recorded for this clonotype. The chain has TRBV11-3 and TRBJ2-3; maybe TRBD2 (5 bases). The CDR3 loop spans 13 amino acids. With 2 bases removed from V and 8 bases from J, the gap between germline ends came to 11 bases. The V gene's germline CDR1 is SGHNT and CDR2 YENEEA. CDR3 region: CASSLTAGGTQYF. In DNA form, the CDR3 reads TGTGCCAGCAGCTTAACGGCGGGTGGTACGCAGTATTTT.

The rearrangement uses TRBV5-6 and TRBJ2-5; 8 nucleotides match TRBD2. The V and J ends lost 4 bases and 0 bases, in that order; junction bases with no gene match: 14. This CDR3 has 18 residues. Germline V CDR1 and CDR2: SGHDT, YYEEEE. CDR3 sequence: CASSPLVRGGGNQETQYF. CDR3 nucleotides: TGTGCCAGCAGCCCTCTGGTTCGGGGCGGGGGGAACCAAGAGACCCAGTACTTC. The variable domain in full, completed from reference TRBV5-6 and TRBJ2-5, reads DAGVTQSPTHLIKTRGQQVTLRCSPKSGHDTVSWYQQALGQGPQFIFQYYEEEERQRGNFPDRFSGHQFPNYSSELNVNALLLGDSALYLCASSPLVRGGGNQETQYFGPGTRLLVL.

Concerning this clonotype: Given a far larger clone just one base away, this is likely a sequencing read error. The chain carries TRBV6-6 and TRBJ1-2, with 8 positions matching TRBD1. This CDR3 is built from 15 residues. Germline V gene lookup returns CDR1 MNHNY and CDR2 SVGAGI (reference sequence). V lost 0 bases, J lost 1 base, and 1 base stayed unmatched. The CDR3 here is CASSYSTGDNYGYTF. The CDR3 DNA reads TGTGCCAGCAGTTACTCGACAGGGGATAACTATGGCTACACCTTC.

The table lists this clonotype with a few counts. This may be a read error, as it is one base from a much larger clone. V and J are TRBV5-1 and TRBJ2-2; 9 positions match TRBD1. V was clipped by 4 bases and J by 6 bases; unmatched bases: 10. From germline, CDR1 is SGHRS and CDR2 YFSETQ. This CDR3 contains 16 residues. The CDR3 bases are TGCGCCAGCAGCACCTCGACAGGGGGGGGCGCCGGGGAGCTGTTTTTT. This gives the protein CASSTSTGGGAGELFF.

The chain couples TRBV24-1 to TRBJ2-5; 11 nucleotides agree with TRBD1. V was clipped by 2 bases and J by 5 bases; unmatched bases: 15. The CDR3 sequence is 19 residues long. Looked up from germline, CDR1 is KGHDR and CDR2 is SFDVKD. The CDR3 is CATSDSLDRGHVRIETQYF. As DNA, the CDR3 is TGTGCCACCAGTGATTCATTGGACAGGGGGCATGTACGCATTGAGACCCAGTACTTC.

This clonotype was seen ten or more times. This chain connects TRBV28 to TRBJ1-4; D is unclear. Looked up from germline, CDR1 is MDHEN and CDR2 is SYDVKM. The CDR3 is made up of 13 amino acids. V lost 7 bases and J lost 4, with 10 bases in between. CDR3 DNA sequence: TGTGCCAGCACGGGAACCCGTAATGAAAAACTGTTTTTT. Amino acid sequence: CASTGTRNEKLFF.

As for this clonotype: Since a far larger clone is one base different, this is likely a read error. The rearrangement links TRBV20-1 to TRBJ2-7, with TRBD2 matching over 10 bases. The DNA end is a closer match to TRBJ2-1, so the J assignment may be wrong. There are 14 residues in the CDR3. CDR1 is DFQATT, CDR2 SNEGSKA, per germline (reference sequence). CDR3 residues: CSVTSGWAWDEQFF. The DNA for the CDR3 is TGCAGTGTGACTAGCGGGTGGGCATGGGATGAGCAGTTCTTC.

With respect to this clonotype: A far larger clone lies a single base away; this is likely a read error. The chain joins TRBV6-2 or TRBV6-3 to TRBJ1-1, with D uncertain. Trimming left V 5 bases short and J 3 bases short, with 13 bases between. Germline V gives CDR1 MNHEY, CDR2 SVGEGT. The CDR3 extends over 14 amino acids. The CDR3 region is CASSGEVPHTEAFF. The DNA of the CDR3 is TGTGCCAGCAGTGGGGAAGTTCCCCACACTGAAGCTTTCTTT.

The table lists this clonotype with many counts. The gene calls are TRBV5-1 and TRBJ2-7; 12 positions agree with TRBD1. Trimming at V came to 4 bases and at J to 3 bases, leaving 5 bases not matched to a gene. CDR1 and CDR2 (germline): SGHRS, YFSETQ. This CDR3 comprises 15 residues. CDR3 amino acids: CASSPGTGGHYEQYF. CDR3 coding DNA: TGCGCCAGCAGCCCCGGGACAGGGGGCCACTACGAGCAGTACTTC. The full variable domain, rest sourced from reference TRBV5-1 and TRBJ2-7, is KAGVTQTPRYLIKTRGQQVTLSCSPISGHRSVSWYQQTPGQGLQFLFEYFSETQRNKGNFPGRFSGRQFSNSRSEMNVSTLELGDSALYLCASSPGTGGHYEQYFGPGTRLTVT.

This clonotype has a count of ten or more. The CDR3 reads CASSLANGVGNQPQHF. The CDR3 DNA reads TGTGCCAGCAGCTTAGCGAACGGGGTTGGCAATCAGCCCCAGCATTTT. The chain combines TRBV7-6 with TRBJ1-5; no definite D call. The CDR3 has 16 amino acids. Germline CDR1 is SGHVS and CDR2 is FNYEAQ. V lost 0 bases and J lost 2, with 11 bases in between.

This clonotype was found many times. J is TRBJ2-1 and V is TRBV7-8; TRBD2 agrees at 11 bases. The V gene end was trimmed by 5 bases and the J gene end by 4 bases; junction bases not matched to a gene: 4. CDR3 length: 15 amino acids. Per germline, CDR1 SGHVS and CDR2 FQNEAQ. The CDR3 spells CASSMGLAEYNEQFF. Written as DNA, the CDR3 is TGTGCCAGCAGCATGGGACTAGCGGAATACAATGAGCAGTTCTTC.

This clonotype occurred many times. This chain links TRBV2 with TRBJ2-3; TRBD1 or TRBD2 may be the D gene (5 bases each). CDR3 length equals 13 residues. Germline V gene data show CDR1 as SNHLY and CDR2 as FYNNEI. The V end was cut by 4 bases, the J end by 4 bases, with 9 bases between. The CDR3: CASSGGVADTQYF. The DNA for the CDR3 is TGTGCCAGCAGTGGAGGGGTTGCAGATACGCAGTATTTT.

This clonotype appeared many times. This chain uses TRBV5-1 with TRBJ1-5, with D tentatively TRBD1 (5 bases). V gave up 4 bases and J gave up 0 bases, with 20 bases separating them. Germline V gene lookup returns CDR1 SGHRS and CDR2 YFSETQ. The CDR3 loop spans 18 amino acids. The CDR3, as DNA: TGCGCCAGCAGCCCTAACGAGGGGCGCAGGAATAGCAATCAGCCCCAGCATTTT. Translating it yields CASSPNEGRRNSNQPQHF.

The V and J genes are TRBV20-1 and TRBJ2-7; possible D gene TRBD2, 6 bases. This CDR3 region has 14 residues. CDR1 DFQATT and CDR2 SNEGSKA come from the germline V gene (reference sequence). Deletions cut 7 bases from V and 0 bases from J, with 16 bases between. The CDR3 nucleotides read TGCAGTGTCCTTCTTAGCGGACTCTCCTACGAGCAGTACTTC. This gives the protein CSVLLSGLSYEQYF.

This clonotype was counted many times. This chain uses TRBV5-1 with TRBJ2-2, with D possibly matching TRBD2 (6 bases). Germline values: CDR1 SGHRS, CDR2 YFSETQ. CDR3 length equals 15 residues. With 3 bases removed from V and 0 bases from J, the gap between germline ends came to 9 bases. The CDR3 loop is CASSWGLANTGELFF. CDR3 nucleotide sequence: TGCGCCAGCAGCTGGGGACTCGCGAACACCGGGGAGCTGTTTTTT.

This clonotype was observed at least ten times. V and J are TRBV14 and TRBJ1-1, with D maybe TRBD1 (6 bases). The CDR3 runs to 16 residues. Germline V gives CDR1 SGHDN, CDR2 FVKESK. The V end lost 3 bases, the J end lost 3 bases, and 17 bases lay between the germline ends. The CDR3 reads CASSHLKGRGHTEAFF. CDR3 in DNA: TGTGCCAGCAGCCACCTCAAAGGGCGGGGGCACACTGAAGCTTTCTTT.

Many counts were recorded for this clonotype. Germline is not matched at one junction end, which may reflect a read error. This CDR3 reads CASSDQGTSEKLFF. CDR3 DNA: TGTGCCAGCAGCGATCAGGGTACTAGTGAAAAACTGTTTTTT. The V call is TRBV7-7, the J call TRBJ1-4; possibly TRBD1 for D (5 bases). Germline values: CDR1 SSHAT, CDR2 FNYEAQ (reference sequence). This CDR3 spans 14 amino acids.

This clonotype was observed many times. V and J are TRBV24-1 and TRBJ1-1; tentatively, D is TRBD1 (5 bases). The CDR3 runs 13 residues. Germline V gene sequence: CDR1 KGHDR, CDR2 SFDVKD. The V and J ends lost 5 bases and 3 bases respectively, with 9 bases between them. The CDR3 nucleotides read TGTGCCACCAGTGCCGGGGCGGACACTGAAGCTTTCTTT. Its translation is CATSAGADTEAFF.

This clonotype occurred many times. The V gene is TRBV6-1, the J gene TRBJ2-7; 11 nucleotides align to TRBD1. Looked up from germline, CDR1 is MNHNS and CDR2 is SASEGT. With V trimmed by 6 bases and J by 5 bases, 6 bases remained unmatched. The CDR3 loop spans 14 amino acids. In DNA form, the CDR3 reads TGTGCCAGCAGCTCAACGGGACAGGGGGACGAGCAGTACTTC. Amino acid sequence: CASSSTGQGDEQYF.